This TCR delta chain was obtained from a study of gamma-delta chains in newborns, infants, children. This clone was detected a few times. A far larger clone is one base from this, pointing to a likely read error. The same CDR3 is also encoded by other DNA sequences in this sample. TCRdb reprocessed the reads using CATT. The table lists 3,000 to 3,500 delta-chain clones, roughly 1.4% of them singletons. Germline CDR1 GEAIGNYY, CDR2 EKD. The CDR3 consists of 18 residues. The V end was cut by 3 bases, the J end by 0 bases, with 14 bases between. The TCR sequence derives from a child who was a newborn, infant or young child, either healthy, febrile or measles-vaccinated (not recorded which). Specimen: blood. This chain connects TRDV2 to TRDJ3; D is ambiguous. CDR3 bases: TGTGCCTGTGACCCCGTGGGAGCCAGCTCCTGGGACACCCGACAGATGTTTTTC. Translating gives CACDPVGASSWDTRQMFF.